This TCR beta chain was retrieved from a study of Ad26.COV2.S vaccination and SARS-CoV-2 variants. Noted treatment: approximately 18 received Ad26.COV2.S at low or high dose, single or two shots; 5 received placebo; per-sample allocation not given. Sampling happened 63 days after the first vaccine or placebo injection. From germline, CDR1 is MRHNA and CDR2 SNTAGT. The length of the CDR3 is 15 residues. Trimming removed 5 bases from V and 0 bases from J, with 8 bases in between. Some clones are missing from TCRdb's copy, which holds only in-frame ones; the method was immunoSEQ multiplex PCR. This table holds approximately 400,000 clones, 83% found once.

The source of this sequence is a person between 18 and 65 years old who received the Ad26.COV2.S COVID-19 vaccine or a placebo. The chain combines TRBV6-4 with TRBJ2-6; D is uncertain. The sample in question was peripheral blood, obtained in a trial of Ad26.COV2.S vaccine versus placebo. CDR3 residues: CASSPRGSGANVLTF. The DNA for the CDR3 is TGTGCCAGCAGTCCCCGCGGCTCTGGGGCCAACGTCCTGACTTTC.